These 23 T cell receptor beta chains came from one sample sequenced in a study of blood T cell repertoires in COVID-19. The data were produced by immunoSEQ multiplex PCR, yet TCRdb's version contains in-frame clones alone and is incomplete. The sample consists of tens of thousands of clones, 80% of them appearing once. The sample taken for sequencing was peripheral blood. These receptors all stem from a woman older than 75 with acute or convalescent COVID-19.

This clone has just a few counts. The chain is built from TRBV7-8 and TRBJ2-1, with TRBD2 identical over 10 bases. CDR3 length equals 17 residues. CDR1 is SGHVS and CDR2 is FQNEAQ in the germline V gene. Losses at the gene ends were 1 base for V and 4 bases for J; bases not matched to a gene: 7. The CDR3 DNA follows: TGTGCCAGCAGCTTAGAGGGTAGCGGGGGGCGGTACAATGAGCAGTTCTTC. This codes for CASSLEGSGGRYNEQFF.

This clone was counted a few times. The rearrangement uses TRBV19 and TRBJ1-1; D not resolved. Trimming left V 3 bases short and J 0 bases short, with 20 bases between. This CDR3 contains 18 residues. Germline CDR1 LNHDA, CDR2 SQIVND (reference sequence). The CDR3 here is CASSILSSIPRMNTEAFF. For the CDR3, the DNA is TGTGCCAGTAGTATTTTGTCGTCTATACCGCGGATGAACACTGAAGCTTTCTTT.

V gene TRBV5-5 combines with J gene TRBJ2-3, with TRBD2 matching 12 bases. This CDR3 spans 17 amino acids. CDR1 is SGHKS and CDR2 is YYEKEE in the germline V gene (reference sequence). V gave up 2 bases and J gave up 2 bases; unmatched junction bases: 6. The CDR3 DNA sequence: TGTGCCAGCAGCTTTCGACTAGCGGGAGAGAACACAGATACGCAGTATTTT. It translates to CASSFRLAGENTDTQYF.

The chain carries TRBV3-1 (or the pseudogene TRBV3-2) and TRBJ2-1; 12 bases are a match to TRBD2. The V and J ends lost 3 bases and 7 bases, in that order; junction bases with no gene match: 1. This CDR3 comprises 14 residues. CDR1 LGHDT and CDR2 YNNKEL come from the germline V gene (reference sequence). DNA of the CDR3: TGTGCCAGCAGCCACCTAGCGGGGGGGAATGAGCAGTTCTTC. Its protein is CASSHLAGGNEQFF.

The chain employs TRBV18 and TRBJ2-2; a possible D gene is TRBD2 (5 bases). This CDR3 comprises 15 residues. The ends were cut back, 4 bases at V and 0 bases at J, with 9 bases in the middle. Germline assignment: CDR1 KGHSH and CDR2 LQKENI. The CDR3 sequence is CASSLDGANTGELFF. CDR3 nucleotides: TGTGCCAGCTCACTTGACGGGGCGAACACCGGGGAGCTGTTTTTT.

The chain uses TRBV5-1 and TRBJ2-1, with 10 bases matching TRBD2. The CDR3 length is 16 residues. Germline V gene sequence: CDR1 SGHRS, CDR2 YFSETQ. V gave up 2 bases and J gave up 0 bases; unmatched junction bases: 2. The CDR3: CASSLLAGSSYNEQFF. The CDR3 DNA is TGCGCCAGCAGCTTACTAGCGGGGAGCTCCTACAATGAGCAGTTCTTC.

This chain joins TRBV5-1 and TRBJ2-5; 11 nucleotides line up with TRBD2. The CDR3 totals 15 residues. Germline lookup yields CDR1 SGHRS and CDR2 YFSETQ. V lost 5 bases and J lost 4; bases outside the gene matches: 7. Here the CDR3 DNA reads TGCGCCAGCAGTCTCCTAGCGGGAGGAGGAGAGACCCAGTACTTC. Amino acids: CASSLLAGGGETQYF.

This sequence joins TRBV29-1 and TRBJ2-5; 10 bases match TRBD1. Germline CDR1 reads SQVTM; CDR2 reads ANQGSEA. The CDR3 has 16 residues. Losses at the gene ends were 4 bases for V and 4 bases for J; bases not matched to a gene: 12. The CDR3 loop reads CSVAGTGVRILETQYF. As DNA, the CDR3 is TGCAGCGTTGCCGGGACAGGGGTAAGGATTTTAGAGACCCAGTACTTC.

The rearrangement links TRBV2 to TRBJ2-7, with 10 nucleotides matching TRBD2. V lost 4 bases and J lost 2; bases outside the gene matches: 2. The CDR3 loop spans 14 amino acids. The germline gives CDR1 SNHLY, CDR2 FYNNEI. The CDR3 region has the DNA TGTGCCAGCAGTGCTAGCGGGGGTACCTACGAGCAGTACTTC. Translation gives CASSASGGTYEQYF. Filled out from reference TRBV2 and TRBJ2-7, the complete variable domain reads EPEVTQTPSHQVTQMGQEVILRCVPISNHLYFYWYRQILGQKVEFLVSFYNNEISEKSEIFDDQFSVERPDGSNFTLKIRSTKLEDSAMYFCASSASGGTYEQYFGPGTRLTVT.

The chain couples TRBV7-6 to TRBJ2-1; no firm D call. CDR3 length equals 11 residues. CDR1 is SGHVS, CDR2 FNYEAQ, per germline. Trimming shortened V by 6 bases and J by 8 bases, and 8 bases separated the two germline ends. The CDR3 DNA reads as TGTGCCAGCAGTCCCCTACATGAGCAGTTCTTC. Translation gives CASSPLHEQFF.

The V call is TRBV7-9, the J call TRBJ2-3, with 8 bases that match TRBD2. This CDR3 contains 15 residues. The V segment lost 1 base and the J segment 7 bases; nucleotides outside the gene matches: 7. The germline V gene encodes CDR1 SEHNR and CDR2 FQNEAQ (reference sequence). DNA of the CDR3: TGTGCCAGCAGCTTAGTTCGGGGGGGACGAAATACGCAGTATTTT. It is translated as CASSLVRGGRNTQYF.

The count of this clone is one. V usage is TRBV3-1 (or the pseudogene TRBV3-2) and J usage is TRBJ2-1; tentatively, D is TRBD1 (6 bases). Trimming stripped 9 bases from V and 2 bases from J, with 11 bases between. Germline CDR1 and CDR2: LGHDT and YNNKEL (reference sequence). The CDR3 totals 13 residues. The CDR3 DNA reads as TGTGCCAGTAACCAGGGGCCCTACAATGAGCAGTTCTTC. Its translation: CASNQGPYNEQFF.

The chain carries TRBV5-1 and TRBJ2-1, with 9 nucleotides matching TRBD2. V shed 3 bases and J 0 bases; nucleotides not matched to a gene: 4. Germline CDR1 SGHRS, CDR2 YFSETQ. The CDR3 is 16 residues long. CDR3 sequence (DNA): TGCGCCAGCAGCTACCTAGCGGGAAACTCCTACAATGAGCAGTTCTTC. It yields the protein CASSYLAGNSYNEQFF.

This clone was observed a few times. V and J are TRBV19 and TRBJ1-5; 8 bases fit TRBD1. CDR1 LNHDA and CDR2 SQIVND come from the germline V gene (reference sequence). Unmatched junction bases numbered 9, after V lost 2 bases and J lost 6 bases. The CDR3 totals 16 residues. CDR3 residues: CASSIRLTGERQPQHF. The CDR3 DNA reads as TGTGCCAGTAGTATACGGTTGACAGGGGAGCGTCAGCCCCAGCATTTT.

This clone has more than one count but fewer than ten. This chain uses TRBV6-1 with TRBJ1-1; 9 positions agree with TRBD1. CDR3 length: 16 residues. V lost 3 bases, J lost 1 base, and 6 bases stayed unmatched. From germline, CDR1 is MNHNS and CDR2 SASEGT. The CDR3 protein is CASSDRDRASNTEAFF. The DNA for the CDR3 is TGTGCCAGCAGTGACCGGGACAGGGCTTCGAACACTGAAGCTTTCTTT.

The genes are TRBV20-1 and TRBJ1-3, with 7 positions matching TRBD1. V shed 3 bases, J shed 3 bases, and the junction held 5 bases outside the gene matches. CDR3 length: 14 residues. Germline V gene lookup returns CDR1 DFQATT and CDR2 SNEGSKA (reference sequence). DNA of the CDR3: TGCAGTGCTAGTCGCAGGGGGTATGGAAACACCATATATTTT. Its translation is CSASRRGYGNTIYF.

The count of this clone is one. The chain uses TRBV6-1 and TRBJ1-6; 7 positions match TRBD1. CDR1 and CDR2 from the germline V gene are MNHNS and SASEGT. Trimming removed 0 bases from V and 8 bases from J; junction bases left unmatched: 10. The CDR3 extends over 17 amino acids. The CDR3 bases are TGTGCCAGCAGTGAAGCCTTGCCAGGGGGTCGACATTCACCCCTCCACTTT. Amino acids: CASSEALPGGRHSPLHF.

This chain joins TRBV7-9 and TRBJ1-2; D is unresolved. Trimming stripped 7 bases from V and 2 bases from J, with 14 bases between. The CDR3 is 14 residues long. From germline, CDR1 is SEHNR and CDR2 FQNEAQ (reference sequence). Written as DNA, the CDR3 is TGTGCCAGCACCCCGCCCACCTACAACTATGGCTACACCTTC. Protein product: CASTPPTYNYGYTF.

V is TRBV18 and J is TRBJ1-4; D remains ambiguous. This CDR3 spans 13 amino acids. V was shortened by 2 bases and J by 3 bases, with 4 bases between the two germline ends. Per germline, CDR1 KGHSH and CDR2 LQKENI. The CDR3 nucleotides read TGTGCCAGCTCACCAGGGCCTAATGAAAAACTGTTTTTT. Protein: CASSPGPNEKLFF.

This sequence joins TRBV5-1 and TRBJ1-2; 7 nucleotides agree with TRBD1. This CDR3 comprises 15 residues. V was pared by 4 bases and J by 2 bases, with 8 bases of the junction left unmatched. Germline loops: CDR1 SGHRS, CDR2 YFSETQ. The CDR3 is CASSIRTGANYGYTF. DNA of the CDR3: TGCGCCAGCAGCATCCGGACAGGCGCCAACTATGGCTACACCTTC.

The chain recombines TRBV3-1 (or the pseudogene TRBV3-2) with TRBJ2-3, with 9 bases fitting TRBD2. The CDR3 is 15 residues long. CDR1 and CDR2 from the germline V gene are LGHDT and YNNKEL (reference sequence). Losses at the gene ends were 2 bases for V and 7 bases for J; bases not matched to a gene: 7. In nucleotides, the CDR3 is TGTGCCAGCAGCCAACGAAATAGCGGGGGAAATACGCAGTATTTT. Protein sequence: CASSQRNSGGNTQYF.

Here the CDR3 reads CASSLNPAGDTQYF. DNA of the CDR3: TGCGCCAGCAGCTTGAACCCGGCAGGCGATACGCAGTATTTT. The chain recombines TRBV5-1 with TRBJ2-3; D is uncertain. The V end lost 1 base, the J end lost 6 bases, and 12 bases lay between the germline ends. CDR1 and CDR2 (germline): SGHRS, YFSETQ. CDR3 length: 14 amino acids.

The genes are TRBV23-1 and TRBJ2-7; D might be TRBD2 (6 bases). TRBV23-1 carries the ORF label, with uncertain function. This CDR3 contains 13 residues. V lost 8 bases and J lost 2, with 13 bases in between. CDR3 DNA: TGCGCCAGCGGCCGGGACTTCACCTACGAGCAGTACTTC. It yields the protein CASGRDFTYEQYF.